This T cell receptor (beta chain) stems from a study of T cell repertoires in cytomegalovirus infection (dated by TCRdb to between 2018 and 2021). Some background on the complete study: Alongside well-studied HLA-B-restricted epitopes, the peptide stimulations were aimed at recently identified HLA-C-restricted CMV epitopes, whose presentation resists viral immunomodulation. Donor HLA type was relevant to the analysis, because carriage of CMV infection together with the matching HLA type was indicated by public TCR beta signatures.

The germline V gene gives CDR1 as SQVTM and CDR2 as ANQGSEA. Trimming removed 5 bases from V and 8 bases from J, leaving 12 bases between the germline ends. Taken from cysteine to phenylalanine, the CDR3 has 11 residues. Only the CDR3 region is kept as DNA, spanning 33 bases read in frame from base 1. The sample was run on an Illumina HiSeq 1500. TCRdb took the public reads, trimmed them with fastp at Q25, ran MiXCR for clone calling and kept in-frame beta chains. Identical CDR3 proteins give one entry, which carries the most common genes and DNA. The table for this sample lists about 770,000 distinct CDR3 sequences; 25% to 35% of them were counted only once. The ten largest clones represent about an eighth of the sample. On this clonotype: The antigen this receptor binds is unknown. No much larger clone exists at a distance of one base, and base qualities are not known.

What this sample's treatment or condition label stands for: in vitro stimulation with specific CMV peptide epitopes to enrich CMV-specific T cells. The full study reports these points: Cumulative frequency of public TCR beta family members discriminated carriers of CMV infection plus the relevant HLA type in this cohort and an independent 352-donor cohort. In the ex vivo response, HLA-C-restricted CMV-specific TCR beta clonotypes were dominant, and in two of eight donors the single most frequent clonotype came from this HLA-C-restricted group.

This receptor was taken from a human donor in good health (CMV status not recorded). Some clones in this sample may be carry-over from other donors' samples. The material sequenced was cultured CD8+ T cells from PBMCs, taken from culture after CMV antigen stimulation. Recombination linked TRBV29-1 to TRBJ1-2, with an unclear D gene assignment. The sequence in DNA is TGCAGCGTTCCCGACGTCGACGGCTACACCTTC. It translates to CSVPDVDGYTF. Full variable domain (CDR3 extended with the reference TRBV29-1 and TRBJ1-2 proteins): SAVISQKPSRDICQRGTSLTIQCQVDSQVTMMFWYRQQPGQSLTLIATANQGSEATYESGFVIDKFPISRPNLTFSTLTVSNMSPEDSSIYLCSVPDVDGYTFGSGTRLTVV.